Detailed here is one T cell receptor beta chain. This record comes from a study of blood T cell repertoires in COVID-19. The wider study: In each case, the material was cDNA or gDNA derived from T cells, B-cell-depleted T cells, or PBMCs.

Here immunoSEQ multiplex PCR was the method, and the copy in TCRdb shows in-frame clones only, minus some. The sample contains hundreds of thousands of clones, roughly 90% of which appear only once. This CDR3 has 13 amino acids. From germline, CDR1 is LGHDT and CDR2 YNNKEL (reference sequence). This clonotype was sampled from a middle-aged man with acute or convalescent COVID-19. Sequences were obtained from peripheral blood. The chain has TRBV3-1 (or the pseudogene TRBV3-2) and TRBJ1-3, with D uncertain. The CDR3 DNA follows: TGTGCTGCGGGGTCCCTCTCTGGAAACACCATATATTTT. Residues: CAAGSLSGNTIYF.